The 13 T cell receptor beta chains below all came from one sample that was sequenced in a study of blood T cell repertoires in COVID-19. Clones were sequenced by immunoSEQ multiplex PCR, and TCRdb holds only the in-frame ones, with some missing. This sample has approximately 300,000 clones, with 70% to 90% found just once. The sequenced material came from peripheral blood. Receptors were obtained from a young man who had recovered from COVID-19.

The rearrangement uses TRBV14 and TRBJ1-2; no definite D call. From germline, CDR1 is SGHDN and CDR2 FVKESK. The CDR3 runs to 13 residues. V was clipped by 4 bases and J by 7 bases, with 13 bases between them. The CDR3 loop is CASSPGNLFGYTF. In DNA form, the CDR3 reads TGTGCCAGCAGCCCGGGGAATTTGTTTGGCTACACCTTC.

The CDR3 sequence: CASTQNTDTQYF. CDR3 DNA: TGCGCCAGCACCCAAAACACAGATACGCAGTATTTT. J is TRBJ2-3 and V is TRBV5-1; unclear D gene. This CDR3 has 12 residues. The germline CDR1 and CDR2 sequences are SGHRS and YFSETQ. The ends were cut back, 6 bases at V and 2 bases at J, with 7 bases in the middle.

The chain joins TRBV5-1 to TRBJ2-7; TRBD1 matches 9 bases. The CDR3 has 15 amino acids. Germline CDR1 reads SGHRS; CDR2 reads YFSETQ. Losses at the gene ends were 2 bases for V and 1 base for J; bases not matched to a gene: 4. The CDR3 DNA sequence: TGCGCCAGCAGCTTCTCCGGGACAGGGTCCTACGAGCAGTACTTC. Amino acids: CASSFSGTGSYEQYF.

The rearrangement uses TRBV6-5 and TRBJ1-1; 9 positions match TRBD1. The ends lost 2 bases at V and 4 bases at J; junction bases unmatched: 8. The germline CDR1 and CDR2 sequences are MNHEY and SVGAGI. This CDR3 has 16 amino acids. The CDR3 sequence: CASSYETGGFSTEAFF. The CDR3 bases are TGTGCCAGCAGTTACGAGACAGGGGGTTTTAGCACTGAAGCTTTCTTT.

V and J are TRBV18 and TRBJ1-6; TRBD1 aligns across 7 bases. Germline values: CDR1 KGHSH, CDR2 LQKENI. The trim removed 2 bases at V and 6 bases at J, leaving 7 bases unmatched. The CDR3 is 16 amino acids. The CDR3 region has the DNA TGTGCCAGCTCACCAAGGGACAGCTTGGTTAATTCACCCCTCCACTTT. Encoded protein: CASSPRDSLVNSPLHF. Together with reference TRBV18 and TRBJ1-6, the CDR3 gives the full variable domain: NAGVMQNPRHLVRRRGQEARLRCSPMKGHSHVYWYRQLPEEGLKFMVYLQKENIIDESGMPKERFSAEFPKEGPSILRIQQVVRGDSAAYFCASSPRDSLVNSPLHFGNGTRLTVT.

In DNA, the CDR3 is TGTGCCAGCAGCTCCGTCCCCGAAGGGGTCTATTCCTACGAGCAGTACTTC. It is translated as CASSSVPEGVYSYEQYF. The V gene is TRBV7-2, the J gene TRBJ2-7, with D perhaps TRBD1 (5 bases). This CDR3 has 17 residues. The germline CDR1 and CDR2 sequences are SGHTA and FQGNSA. With 4 bases removed from V and 1 base from J, the gap between germline ends came to 20 bases.

J is TRBJ1-2 and V is TRBV6-6; weak D call: TRBD1 (5 bases). Deletions cut 4 bases from V and 7 bases from J, with 13 bases between. The length of the CDR3 is 13 residues. Germline V gives CDR1 MNHNY, CDR2 SVGAGI (reference sequence). The CDR3 reads CASSSGAQGGYTF. In nucleotides, the CDR3 is TGTGCCAGCAGTTCTGGGGCCCAGGGTGGCTACACCTTC.

This chain uses TRBV11-2 with TRBJ1-4; 9 positions agree with TRBD1. The ends lost 3 bases at V and 5 bases at J; junction bases unmatched: 1. The length of the CDR3 is 14 residues. CDR1 SGHAT and CDR2 FQNNGV come from the germline V gene. In DNA form, the CDR3 reads TGTGCCAGCAGCTTCGGGACAGGGAATGAAAAACTGTTTTTT. Protein: CASSFGTGNEKLFF.

Turning to this clone: Additional DNA sequences in this sample encode the identical CDR3. V usage is TRBV18 and J usage is TRBJ2-5; TRBD1 agrees at 7 bases. The CDR3 extends over 15 amino acids. V shed 3 bases and J 1 base; nucleotides not matched to a gene: 5. Germline lookup yields CDR1 KGHSH and CDR2 LQKENI. The CDR3 spells CASSPNSGGQETQYF. Written as DNA, the CDR3 is TGTGCCAGCTCACCGAACTCAGGGGGCCAAGAGACCCAGTACTTC.

The chain joins TRBV7-6 to TRBJ2-5; D is unclear. CDR1 SGHVS and CDR2 FNYEAQ come from the germline V gene. The length of the CDR3 is 13 residues. Trimming pared 6 bases from V and 1 base from J, leaving 9 bases between. The CDR3 DNA follows: TGTGCCAGCAGGGGCCAAGCCCAAGAGACCCAGTACTTC. Protein: CASRGQAQETQYF. Full variable domain (remainder filled in from reference TRBV7-6 and TRBJ2-5): GAGVSQSPRYKVTKRGQDVALRCDPISGHVSLYWYRQALGQGPEFLTYFNYEAQQDKSGLPNDRFSAERPEGSISTLTIQRTEQRDSAMYRCASRGQAQETQYFGPGTRLLVL.

This clone has a single count. The CDR3 region has the DNA TGTGCCAGCAGCTTAGTGAAGGAGAATGAGCAGTTCTTC. This translates into CASSLVKENEQFF. The chain has TRBV11-2 and TRBJ2-1; D is undetermined. The CDR3 length is 13 residues. Germline V gene sequence: CDR1 SGHAT, CDR2 FQNNGV. V was trimmed by 1 base and J by 7 bases, leaving 8 bases between them.

V is TRBV3-1 (or the pseudogene TRBV3-2) and J is TRBJ2-7; tentatively, D is TRBD2 (5 bases). CDR1 is LGHDT, CDR2 YNNKEL, per germline (reference sequence). CDR3 length: 13 residues. Trimming took off 0 bases at V and 5 bases at J, with 8 bases between the two ends. The CDR3 reads CASSQDFGNEQYF. CDR3 in DNA: TGTGCCAGCAGCCAAGATTTCGGGAACGAGCAGTACTTC.

This chain connects TRBV6-2 or TRBV6-3 to TRBJ1-2; D is unresolved. V shed 0 bases and J shed 5 bases, with 16 bases lying between them. The CDR3 has 16 amino acids. Germline assignment: CDR1 MNHEY and CDR2 SVGEGT. The CDR3 loop reads CASSYSLEGMRYGYTF. As DNA, the CDR3 is TGTGCCAGCAGTTACTCGCTGGAAGGCATGCGGTATGGCTACACCTTC.